These 31 T cell receptor beta chains originate from one sample sequenced in a study of T cells in localized non-small cell lung cancer. This table comes from immunoSEQ multiplex PCR, and its TCRdb copy is limited to in-frame clones, with some not included. The repertoire holds about 1,700 clones, with 30% to 40% as singletons. Sequencing was performed on normal lung tissue next to the tumor, taken before any cancer treatment. Receptors were obtained from an older female donor with stage II squamous cell lung carcinoma.

This rearrangement joins TRBV30 to TRBJ2-5, with 9 positions matching TRBD2. The CDR3 length is 14 residues. Germline loops: CDR1 GTSNPN, CDR2 SVGIG (reference sequence). Trimming took 6 bases from V and 5 from J; bases not matched to a gene: 10. CDR3 loop: CACIVAGAGETQYF. CDR3 DNA sequence: TGTGCCTGCATTGTAGCGGGAGCGGGGGAGACCCAGTACTTC.

The gene calls are TRBV10-2 and TRBJ2-1, with D possibly TRBD1 on 7 matching bases. V lost 7 bases and J 8 bases, leaving 15 bases between the germline ends. Germline-derived CDR1 and CDR2 are WSHSY and SAAADI. The CDR3 covers 13 residues. In DNA, the CDR3 is TGCGCCAGCACCCAGGGGGGTGTTCATGAGCAGTTCTTC. This gives the protein CASTQGGVHEQFF.

This clone rates as large. The J gene is TRBJ2-7, the V gene TRBV11-3; 8 bases agree with TRBD2. The CDR3 totals 15 residues. The J segment lost 4 bases and the V segment lost 2 bases, leaving 7 bases of the junction unmatched. Germline lookup yields CDR1 SGHNT and CDR2 YENEEA. CDR3: CASSLRGLGGYEQYF. CDR3 nucleotide sequence: TGTGCCAGCAGCTTAAGGGGACTAGGGGGGTACGAGCAGTACTTC.

This clone has only a few counts. J is TRBJ1-1 and V is TRBV4-1; TRBD1 might be the D (5 bases). The V end was cut by 4 bases, the J end by 1 base, with 13 bases between. This CDR3 contains 15 residues. In germline, CDR1 is MGHRA, CDR2 YSYEKL. The CDR3 region has the DNA TGCGCCAGCAGCCCGATGGGGACGGAGAACACTGAAGCTTTCTTT. This translates into CASSPMGTENTEAFF.

This clone was seen a few times. The chain recombines TRBV4-1 with TRBJ1-5, with 7 bases lining up with TRBD1. Trimming took 6 bases from V and 2 from J; bases not matched to a gene: 7. The CDR3 has 15 amino acids. CDR1 is MGHRA, CDR2 YSYEKL, per germline. The CDR3 DNA sequence: TGCGCCAGCAGTTTGACTGGGACAGGCAATCAGCCCCAGCATTTT. Translation: CASSLTGTGNQPQHF.

This chain links TRBV6-8 with TRBJ2-7, with D perhaps TRBD1 (6 bases). Germline assignment: CDR1 MNHGY and CDR2 SAAAGT. Between the trimmed V and J ends, which lost 0 bases and 4 bases, there was a span of 10 bases. The CDR3 runs to 14 residues. The CDR3 coding sequence is TGTGCCAGCAGTTACTCACAGGGATTGTACGAGCAGTACTTC. Protein product: CASSYSQGLYEQYF.

V usage is TRBV30 and J usage is TRBJ1-1; tentative D call: TRBD1 (5 bases). V lost 0 bases and J lost 1, with 24 bases in between. The V gene's germline CDR1 is GTSNPN and CDR2 SVGIG (reference sequence). The CDR3 is made up of 19 amino acids. The CDR3 loop is CAWSVERWQGGKENTEAFF. In DNA, the CDR3 is TGTGCCTGGAGTGTAGAGCGGTGGCAGGGAGGGAAAGAGAACACTGAAGCTTTCTTT.

The chain joins TRBV10-1 to TRBJ2-3; 9 positions agree with TRBD1. This CDR3 comprises 14 residues. V trimming: 6 bases; J trimming: 3 bases; junction bases outside the gene matches: 4. Germline V gives CDR1 WNHNN, CDR2 SYGVQD (reference sequence). CDR3 nucleotide sequence: TGCGCCAGCAGCCAGGACAGGGGAACAGATACGCAGTATTTT. Its protein is CASSQDRGTDTQYF.

This chain links TRBV30 with TRBJ1-4, with a tentative D call TRBD1 (6 bases). V shed 3 bases and J shed 3 bases, with 11 bases lying between them. Germline loops: CDR1 GTSNPN, CDR2 SVGIG (reference sequence). The CDR3 sequence is 14 residues long. In DNA form, the CDR3 reads TGTGCCTGGAGCGACAGGAGGGCTAATGAAAAACTGTTTTTT. It codes for CAWSDRRANEKLFF.

The chain couples TRBV18 to TRBJ1-2; D unclear. The CDR3 loop spans 17 amino acids. Trimming shortened V by 0 bases and J by 2 bases, and 16 bases separated the two germline ends. Germline V CDR1 and CDR2: KGHSH, LQKENI. CDR3 amino acids: CASSPPARSLANYGYTF. DNA of the CDR3: TGTGCCAGCTCACCACCGGCCCGCTCTTTAGCAAACTATGGCTACACCTTC.

CDR3 amino acids: CASSLQGANGYTF. The CDR3 DNA reads TGTGCCAGCAGTTTACAGGGGGCCAATGGCTACACCTTC. The chain carries TRBV28 and TRBJ1-2; the match to TRBD1 covers 8 bases. After removal of 2 bases from V and 6 bases from J, the junction contained 2 bases not matched to a gene. Germline CDR1 reads MDHEN; CDR2 reads SYDVKM. This CDR3 spans 13 amino acids.

The chain combines TRBV19 with TRBJ1-3; D gene ambiguous. Germline CDR1 is LNHDA and CDR2 is SQIVND (reference sequence). The CDR3 runs 15 residues. V lost 2 bases and J lost 0, with 8 bases in between. DNA for the CDR3: TGTGCCAGTAGTATATCCAGTCTCTCTGGAAACACCATATATTTT. Encoded protein: CASSISSLSGNTIYF.

The chain uses TRBV19 and TRBJ1-3; D may be TRBD1 (5 bases). Between the trimmed V and J ends, which lost 3 bases and 0 bases, there was a span of 12 bases. CDR1 is LNHDA, CDR2 SQIVND, per germline (reference sequence). CDR3 length equals 16 residues. The CDR3 is CASSIPGIHSGNTIYF. Written as DNA, the CDR3 is TGTGCCAGTAGTATCCCAGGGATCCACTCTGGAAACACCATATATTTT. Looking up the rest from reference TRBV19 and TRBJ1-3 gives the full variable domain: DGGITQSPKYLFRKEGQNVTLSCEQNLNHDAMYWYRQDPGQGLRLIYYSQIVNDFQKGDIAEGYSVSREKKESFPLTVTSAQKNPTAFYLCASSIPGIHSGNTIYFGEGSWLTVV.

The chain has TRBV11-3 and TRBJ2-3; 12 bases fit TRBD2. Losses at the gene ends were 5 bases for V and 1 base for J; bases not matched to a gene: 7. The CDR3 loop spans 17 amino acids. CDR1 SGHNT and CDR2 YENEEA come from the germline V gene. The CDR3 nucleotides read TGTGCCAGCAGCCAAGTACGGACTAGCGGGGGCACAGATACGCAGTATTTT. This sequence encodes CASSQVRTSGGTDTQYF.

The chain links TRBV9 to TRBJ1-3; the D is unclear. The CDR3 is 14 residues long. Germline V gene lookup returns CDR1 SGDLS and CDR2 YYNGEE. The germline V and J ends were trimmed by 0 bases and 0 bases, with 4 bases remaining between them. In nucleotides, the CDR3 is TGTGCCAGCAGCGTAGGCCGCTCTGGAAACACCATATATTTT. It yields the protein CASSVGRSGNTIYF. The full variable domain, in which reference TRBV9 and TRBJ1-3 provide the parts outside the CDR3, is DSGVTQTPKHLITATGQRVTLRCSPRSGDLSVYWYQQSLDQGLQFLIQYYNGEERAKGNILERFSAQQFPDLHSELNLSSLELGDSALYFCASSVGRSGNTIYFGEGSWLTVV.

The chain couples TRBV6-1 to TRBJ2-3, with no clear D. V lost 1 base to trimming and J lost 6 bases, with 8 bases between them. Germline assignment: CDR1 MNHNS and CDR2 SASEGT. This CDR3 contains 13 residues. CDR3 coding DNA: TGTGCCAGCAGTGAAGACGAGGTGGATACGCAGTATTTT. Amino acid sequence: CASSEDEVDTQYF.

This clone was observed a few times. The chain carries TRBV4-1 and TRBJ1-1, with D unresolved. The CDR3 sequence is 15 residues long. V lost 1 base, J lost 11 bases, and 20 bases lay in between. CDR1 is MGHRA, CDR2 YSYEKL, per germline. The CDR3 DNA follows: TGCGCCAGCAGCCAAGGCATTACCCAGGCCCCGTGGGCTTTCTTT. As protein: CASSQGITQAPWAFF.

Within the sample, this clone is large (0.1 to 1%). The V and J genes are TRBV6-8 and TRBJ1-1; no firm D call. Germline V gives CDR1 MNHGY, CDR2 SAAAGT. The CDR3 is 14 residues long. Deletions cut 7 bases from V and 0 bases from J, with 12 bases between. In nucleotides, the CDR3 is TGTGCCAGCATTATTGACACCCTGAACACTGAAGCTTTCTTT. Protein product: CASIIDTLNTEAFF.

The chain uses TRBV28 and TRBJ1-4; D is possibly TRBD1 (5 bases). Trimming took off 2 bases at V and 7 bases at J, with 11 bases between the two ends. The CDR3 is 14 residues long. In germline, CDR1 is MDHEN, CDR2 SYDVKM. The CDR3 DNA sequence: TGTGCCAGCAGTTTACAAGGGGCGGGTGAAAAACTGTTTTTT. It translates to CASSLQGAGEKLFF. The full variable domain, rest sourced from reference TRBV28 and TRBJ1-4, is DVKVTQSSRYLVKRTGEKVFLECVQDMDHENMFWYRQDPGLGLRLIYFSYDVKMKEKGDIPEGYSVSREKKERFSLILESASTNQTSMYLCASSLQGAGEKLFFGSGTQLSVL.

The J gene is TRBJ2-7, the V gene TRBV29-1; 7 nucleotides align to TRBD2. The CDR3 runs to 16 residues. Germline V gene sequence: CDR1 SQVTM, CDR2 ANQGSEA. V gave up 1 base and J gave up 1 base; unmatched junction bases: 10. This CDR3 reads CSVEVVGGSVSYEQYF. The CDR3 bases are TGCAGCGTTGAAGTGGTGGGCGGGAGTGTTTCCTACGAGCAGTACTTC.

This rearrangement joins TRBV29-1 to TRBJ2-1; TRBD2 matches at 11 bases. Germline lookup yields CDR1 SQVTM and CDR2 ANQGSEA. The J segment lost 0 bases and the V segment lost 3 bases, leaving 10 bases of the junction unmatched. This CDR3 has 18 amino acids. CDR3 sequence reads: CSVEGLAGGRGSYNEQFF. The DNA of the CDR3 is TGCAGCGTTGAGGGGCTAGCGGGAGGCCGAGGCTCCTACAATGAGCAGTTCTTC.

This clone was observed a few times. The V and J genes are TRBV6-8 and TRBJ1-6; 8 positions match TRBD1. The CDR3 runs to 18 residues. Germline CDR1 is MNHGY and CDR2 is SAAAGT. The V and J ends lost 3 bases and 5 bases, in that order; junction bases with no gene match: 12. The DNA for the CDR3 is TGTGCCAGCAGTTATTGTCGATTTCAGGGGGCCCATAATTCACCCCTCCACTTT. Protein product: CASSYCRFQGAHNSPLHF.

This clone was detected only a few times. This chain uses TRBV6-8 with TRBJ2-7; 9 nucleotides agree with TRBD2. The V gene's germline CDR1 is MNHGY and CDR2 SAAAGT. The CDR3 is 17 amino acids. V was pared by 5 bases and J by 3 bases, with 14 bases of the junction left unmatched. The CDR3 loop is CASSLRKAGGRNYEQYF. The CDR3 bases are TGTGCCAGCAGTCTCAGGAAAGCGGGGGGCCGCAACTACGAGCAGTACTTC.

This clone was detected only a few times. The chain uses TRBV10-3 and TRBJ1-2, with D unclear. Trimming pared 2 bases from V and 4 bases from J, leaving 14 bases between. The CDR3 is 15 residues long. Germline V gene data show CDR1 as ENHRY and CDR2 as SYGVKD. The CDR3: CAISERDGALYGYTF. The CDR3 region has the DNA TGTGCCATCAGTGAGCGCGACGGCGCACTCTATGGCTACACCTTC.

J is TRBJ2-1 and V is TRBV30; D is tentatively TRBD1 or TRBD2 (5 bases each). Trimming pared 7 bases from V and 7 bases from J, leaving 14 bases between. The CDR3 contains 12 residues. Germline V gives CDR1 GTSNPN, CDR2 SVGIG (reference sequence). CDR3 protein: CASGTTGNEQFF. The CDR3 DNA reads as TGTGCCTCGGGGACCACCGGGAATGAGCAGTTCTTC.

The genes are TRBV19 and TRBJ2-7; D unclear. The germline V gene encodes CDR1 LNHDA and CDR2 SQIVND (reference sequence). Trimming cost V 3 bases and J 5 bases, with 11 bases left between them. The CDR3 sequence is 13 residues long. The DNA of the CDR3 is TGTGCCAGTAGTATCGGCAGTGCGAACGAGCAGTACTTC. The encoded protein is CASSIGSANEQYF.

The table lists this clone with a few counts. The chain combines TRBV11-3 with TRBJ1-3; the D is unclear. The CDR3 loop spans 14 amino acids. The germline gives CDR1 SGHNT, CDR2 YENEEA. Trimming left V 5 bases short and J 1 base short, with 9 bases between. The CDR3 bases are TGTGCCAGCAGCCAATCGGGGTCTGGAAACACCATATATTTT. Residues: CASSQSGSGNTIYF.

V usage is TRBV2 and J usage is TRBJ1-4; D unclear. V gave up 3 bases and J gave up 2 bases, with 1 base separating them. The germline V gene encodes CDR1 SNHLY and CDR2 FYNNEI. The CDR3 consists of 12 residues. This chain's CDR3 is CASSDTNEKLFF. As DNA, the CDR3 is TGTGCCAGCAGTGACACTAATGAAAAACTGTTTTTT. The full variable domain, completed using reference TRBV2 and TRBJ1-4, is EPEVTQTPSHQVTQMGQEVILRCVPISNHLYFYWYRQILGQKVEFLVSFYNNEISEKSEIFDDQFSVERPDGSNFTLKIRSTKLEDSAMYFCASSDTNEKLFFGSGTQLSVL.

This clone was observed a few times. V gene TRBV1 combines with J gene TRBJ2-5; the table names TRBD1, a call not compared with the DNA. TRBV1 is annotated as a pseudogene. The CDR3 length is 14 residues. In DNA, the CDR3 is TGCGCCAGCAGCCGGGGACAGAGGAGAGAGACCCAGTACTTC. Residues: CASSRGQRRETQYF.

Here the CDR3 reads CASRDSATNEKLFF. For the CDR3, the DNA is TGTGCCAGCAGGGACAGTGCAACTAATGAAAAACTGTTTTTT. The V call is TRBV6-8, the J call TRBJ1-4, with D perhaps TRBD1 (6 bases). This CDR3 comprises 14 residues. Germline-derived CDR1 and CDR2 are MNHGY and SAAAGT. Trimming removed 6 bases at V and 0 bases at J, with 8 bases between.

This clone was recorded a few times. The J gene is TRBJ1-6, the V gene TRBV18, with D maybe TRBD1 (6 bases). The germline V and J ends were trimmed by 3 bases and 7 bases, with 13 bases remaining between them. CDR1 and CDR2 (germline): KGHSH, LQKENI. This CDR3 is built from 15 residues. The CDR3 DNA is TGTGCCAGCTCACCTTCCACAGGGCTCAATTCACCCCTCCACTTT. Protein: CASSPSTGLNSPLHF.